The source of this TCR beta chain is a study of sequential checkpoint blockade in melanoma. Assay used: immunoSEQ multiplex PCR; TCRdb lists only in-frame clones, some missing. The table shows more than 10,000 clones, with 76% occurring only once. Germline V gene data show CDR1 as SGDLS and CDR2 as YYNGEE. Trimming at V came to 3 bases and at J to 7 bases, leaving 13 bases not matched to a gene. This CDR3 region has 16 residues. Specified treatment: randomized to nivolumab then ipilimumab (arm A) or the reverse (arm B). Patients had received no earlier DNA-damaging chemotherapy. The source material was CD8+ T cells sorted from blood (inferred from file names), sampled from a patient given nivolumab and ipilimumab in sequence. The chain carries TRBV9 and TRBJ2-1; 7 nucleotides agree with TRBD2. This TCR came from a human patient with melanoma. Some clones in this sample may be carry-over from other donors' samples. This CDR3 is CASSGWGRAVSNEQFF. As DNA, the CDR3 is TGTGCCAGCAGCGGTTGGGGGAGGGCCGTGTCAAATGAGCAGTTCTTC. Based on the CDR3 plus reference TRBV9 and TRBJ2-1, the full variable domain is DSGVTQTPKHLITATGQRVTLRCSPRSGDLSVYWYQQSLDQGLQFLIQYYNGEERAKGNILERFSAQQFPDLHSELNLSSLELGDSALYFCASSGWGRAVSNEQFFGPGTRLTVL.